A selection of T cell receptor beta chains follows, all from one sample in a study of T cells after posttransplantation cyclophosphamide. The data were produced by immunoSEQ multiplex PCR, yet TCRdb's version contains in-frame clones alone and is incomplete. Of 19,000 or so clones in the sample, 95% to 99% were seen once. Sequences were obtained from naive CD8+ T cells sorted from PBMCs. The receptors here all came from a man in his forties in good health, CMV-negative, and a related stem cell transplant donor. Both conserved end residues are part of each CDR3.

v_call: TRBV19; j_call: TRBJ2-1; cdr3_aa: CASSITYGGAPYNEQFF
v_call: TRBV6-5; j_call: TRBJ2-7; cdr3_aa: CASSSTERGEEQYF
v_call: TRBV6-1; j_call: TRBJ2-3; cdr3_aa: CASRERDRRTDTQYF
v_call: TRBV30; j_call: TRBJ2-4; cdr3_aa: CAWNPRTEIGRAKNIQYF
v_call: TRBV9; j_call: TRBJ2-3; cdr3_aa: CASSPSGQGGNTQYF
v_call: TRBV19; j_call: TRBJ2-1; cdr3_aa: CASSPDRSSYNEQFF
v_call: TRBV7-2; j_call: TRBJ1-2; cdr3_aa: CASSSLDSSFNYGYTF
v_call: TRBV28; j_call: TRBJ2-1; cdr3_aa: CASSFPAGAREQFF
v_call: TRBV28; j_call: TRBJ1-3; cdr3_aa: CASSKRGRGASGNTIYF
v_call: TRBV4-1; j_call: TRBJ2-7; cdr3_aa: CASSLGTGVQSYEQYF
v_call: TRBV14; j_call: TRBJ1-1; cdr3_aa: CASSQDFRLNTEAFF
v_call: TRBV5-1; j_call: TRBJ2-7; cdr3_aa: CASSLVPGTYEQYF
v_call: TRBV5-5; j_call: TRBJ2-1; cdr3_aa: CASSQPGYPYNEQFF
v_call: TRBV5-4; j_call: TRBJ2-1; cdr3_aa: CASNTLAGGGNEQFF
v_call: TRBV19; j_call: TRBJ2-1; cdr3_aa: CASSISIGDRGFGEQFF
v_call: TRBV19; j_call: TRBJ1-5; cdr3_aa: CASREGYQPQHF
v_call: TRBV9; j_call: TRBJ2-2; cdr3_aa: CASSFQGRVNTGELFF
v_call: TRBV9; j_call: TRBJ2-2; cdr3_aa: CASSAFEKLAGGRGTGGLFF
v_call: TRBV29-1; j_call: TRBJ2-2; cdr3_aa: CSVEGTGGFGELFF
v_call: TRBV27; j_call: TRBJ2-2; cdr3_aa: CASSHTGNTGELFF
v_call: TRBV11-2; j_call: TRBJ2-1; cdr3_aa: CASSSRQGEQFF
v_call: TRBV7-8; j_call: TRBJ2-3; cdr3_aa: CASSILGGTSTDTQYF
v_call: TRBV7-9; j_call: TRBJ2-1; cdr3_aa: CASSLVAGVANEQFF
v_call: TRBV7-9; j_call: TRBJ2-1; cdr3_aa: CASRRTGSNEQFF
v_call: TRBV6-5; j_call: TRBJ2-1; cdr3_aa: CASSPPDGGREQFF
v_call: TRBV5-1; j_call: TRBJ2-1; cdr3_aa: CASSWRSGRAVNEQFF
v_call: TRBV9; j_call: TRBJ2-5; cdr3_aa: CASSGRGNTETQYF
v_call: TRBV14; j_call: TRBJ1-4; cdr3_aa: CASSHHGDPAGKLFF
v_call: TRBV5-6; j_call: TRBJ1-4; cdr3_aa: CASSSWLLDSETTNEKLFF
v_call: TRBV5-6; j_call: TRBJ2-7; cdr3_aa: CASSGRLAYEQYF
v_call: TRBV19; j_call: TRBJ2-7; cdr3_aa: CASSTGGRGEQYF
v_call: TRBV28; j_call: TRBJ2-7; cdr3_aa: CASSLVASGPRYEQYF
v_call: TRBV19; j_call: TRBJ2-7; cdr3_aa: CASSIGSVYEQYF
v_call: TRBV5-1; j_call: TRBJ2-5; cdr3_aa: CASSLDGLAGSAETQYF
v_call: TRBV15; j_call: TRBJ2-7; cdr3_aa: CATSRDRGFTGKEQYF
v_call: TRBV7-9; j_call: TRBJ2-1; cdr3_aa: CASSYGLAGGRDEQFF
v_call: TRBV7-9; j_call: TRBJ1-4; cdr3_aa: CASSPFRQDLNEKLFF
v_call: TRBV29-1; j_call: TRBJ2-7; cdr3_aa: CSVVSYEQYF
v_call: TRBV7-8; j_call: TRBJ1-1; cdr3_aa: CASSLFGVMNTEAFF
v_call: TRBV5-6; j_call: TRBJ2-7; cdr3_aa: CASSFGSTDEQYF
v_call: TRBV19; j_call: TRBJ2-7; cdr3_aa: CASSTDSDSYYEQYF
v_call: TRBV10-3; j_call: TRBJ2-7; cdr3_aa: CAISGTGGRTPYEQYF
v_call: TRBV27; j_call: TRBJ2-1; cdr3_aa: CASSYSAYNEQFF
v_call: TRBV11-2; j_call: TRBJ1-1; cdr3_aa: CASSLTEYTEAFF
v_call: TRBV29-1; j_call: TRBJ2-1; cdr3_aa: CSVASWVSREQFF
v_call: TRBV15; j_call: TRBJ1-1; cdr3_aa: CATSSRTGGRTEAFF
v_call: TRBV29-1; j_call: NA; cdr3_aa: CSVSGSGGPFSWLYEQYF
v_call: TRBV5-6; j_call: TRBJ1-1; cdr3_aa: CASSLFGTGDLAFF
v_call: TRBV27; j_call: TRBJ2-5; cdr3_aa: CASSSLGGDQETQYF
v_call: TRBV28; j_call: TRBJ1-2; cdr3_aa: CASSPGTGSYGYTF
v_call: TRBV19; j_call: TRBJ2-3; cdr3_aa: CASSKSRGPIDTQYF
v_call: TRBV20-1; j_call: TRBJ2-7; cdr3_aa: CSARANYEQYF
v_call: TRBV6-5; j_call: TRBJ2-7; cdr3_aa: CASREGETYEQYF
v_call: TRBV7-2; j_call: TRBJ2-7; cdr3_aa: CASSSRGQDYEQYF
v_call: TRBV27; j_call: TRBJ2-1; cdr3_aa: CASNPGLAPNEQFF
v_call: TRBV5-1; j_call: TRBJ1-4; cdr3_aa: CASSPGQNEKLFF
v_call: TRBV19; j_call: TRBJ2-2; cdr3_aa: CASQMREATGELFF
v_call: TRBV29-1; j_call: TRBJ2-7; cdr3_aa: CSVAGGELTTTGEQYF